The 14 T cell receptor beta chains reported below all come from one sample, sequenced in a study of Graves' ophthalmopathy and Graves' hyperthyroidism. Transcripts of RNA were the source for amplifying TCR beta CDR3 regions. A first-round RT-PCR used HTBI primers, followed by a second-round multiplex PCR. TCRdb reanalysed the multiplex PCR reads using MiXCR and keeps one entry per CDR3 protein. Among 500,000 to 700,000 distinct CDR3 sequences listed, about two fifths were seen once. The sequencing input was peripheral blood or thyroid tissue (not recorded which). The source of these receptors is an adult man with Graves' hyperthyroidism.

With regard to this clonotype: The junction and the germline gene differ at one end; a read error may be behind it. The gene calls are TRBV7-9 and TRBJ2-7; TRBD2 aligns across 11 bases. The CDR3 has 14 amino acids. The germline gives CDR1 SEHNR, CDR2 FQNEAQ (reference sequence). The CDR3 DNA follows: TGCGCCGGCAGCTTCGGGACTAGCGGCTACGAGCAGTACTTC. This encodes CAGSFGTSGYEQYF.

The chain has TRBV7-6 and TRBJ2-7; 10 bases are a match to TRBD2. V shed 5 bases, J shed 7 bases, and the junction held 11 bases outside the gene matches. The CDR3 sequence is 15 residues long. In germline, CDR1 is SGHVS, CDR2 FNYEAQ. This CDR3 is CASSLTGLANLEQYF. The DNA of the CDR3 is TGTGCCAGCAGCCTAACGGGACTAGCGAATCTGGAGCAGTACTTC.

This clonotype was detected only once. This probably arose from a read error, given a far larger clone one base away. The genes are TRBV25-1 and TRBJ1-5; D ambiguous. The CDR3 consists of 11 residues. CDR1 and CDR2 (germline): MGHDK, SYGVNS. The CDR3 spells CASSLHQSQHF. The CDR3 DNA is TGTGCCAGCAGTTTACATCAGTCCCAGCATTTT.

The CDR3 nucleotides read TGTGCCAGCAGGGGACTTGGGGGTCGCTACGAGCAGTACTTC. Translating it yields CASRGLGGRYEQYF. This chain joins TRBV2 and TRBJ2-7; possibly TRBD2 for D (6 bases). The CDR3 totals 14 residues. Looked up from germline, CDR1 is SNHLY and CDR2 is FYNNEI. V was trimmed by 6 bases and J by 3 bases, leaving 15 bases between them.

This chain links TRBV7-3 with TRBJ1-2; maybe TRBD1 (6 bases). Germline loops: CDR1 SGHTA, CDR2 FQGTGA. Trimming pared 7 bases from V and 6 bases from J, leaving 21 bases between. CDR3 size: 15 residues. CDR3 in amino acids: CASNYMGGSVDGYTF. DNA of the CDR3: TGTGCCAGCAACTATATGGGGGGCTCTGTAGATGGCTACACCTTC.

Comment on this clonotype: It may be a read error: a sequence one base away is much more abundant. The rearrangement uses TRBV7-3 and TRBJ2-7, with D possibly matching TRBD2 (6 bases). Trimming stripped 8 bases from V and 1 base from J, with 15 bases between. Germline V CDR1 and CDR2: SGHTA, FQGTGA. The CDR3 spans 14 residues. The CDR3 spells CASGPGTFSYEQYF. The CDR3 nucleotides are TGTGCCAGCGGCCCGGGGACTTTTTCCTACGAGCAGTACTTC.

This clonotype showed up just a few times. The rearrangement joins TRBV7-8 to TRBJ2-2; D is perhaps TRBD2 (7 bases). V lost 4 bases to trimming and J lost 4 bases, with 10 bases between them. CDR3 size: 14 residues. The germline gives CDR1 SGHVS, CDR2 FQNEAQ. The CDR3 region has the DNA TGTGCCAGCAGCTCACGGGGGGCCACCGGGGAGCTGTTTTTT. This gives the protein CASSSRGATGELFF.

V and J are TRBV2 and TRBJ1-4, with D tentatively TRBD1 (6 bases). The CDR3 is made up of 15 amino acids. The germline gives CDR1 SNHLY, CDR2 FYNNEI. V was clipped by 4 bases and J by 8 bases, with 17 bases between them. The CDR3 spells CASSVGDTVMEKLFF. The CDR3 bases are TGTGCCAGCAGTGTTGGGGACACGGTGATGGAAAAACTGTTTTTT.

This chain joins TRBV15 and TRBJ1-5; 9 nucleotides match TRBD1. Germline V gene lookup returns CDR1 LNHNV and CDR2 YYDKDF (reference sequence). V gave up 4 bases and J gave up 2 bases; unmatched junction bases: 6. This CDR3 is built from 16 residues. CDR3 residues: CATSTGTGYGNQPQHF. CDR3 sequence (DNA): TGTGCCACCAGCACCGGGACAGGGTACGGCAATCAGCCCCAGCATTTT. Based on the CDR3 plus reference TRBV15 and TRBJ1-5, the full variable domain is DAMVIQNPRYQVTQFGKPVTLSCSQTLNHNVMYWYQQKSSQAPKLLFHYYDKDFNNEADTPDNFQSRRPNTSFCFLDIRSPGLGDTAMYLCATSTGTGYGNQPQHFGDGTRLSIL.

The chain's CDR3 is CSARGTGTYNEQYF. CDR3 in DNA: TGCAGTGCTAGGGGGACAGGGACCTACAATGAGCAGTACTTC. The rearrangement uses TRBV20-1 and TRBJ2-7; 9 bases map to TRBD1. Germline CDR1 DFQATT, CDR2 SNEGSKA (reference sequence). The CDR3 length is 14 residues. V dropped 3 bases and J dropped 7; count of bases not matched to a gene: 10.

This clonotype has at least ten counts. This chain uses TRBV6-5 with TRBJ1-5; D is possibly TRBD1 (5 bases). Trimming removed 7 bases from V and 0 bases from J, with 13 bases in between. This CDR3 has 15 amino acids. Germline CDR1 MNHEY, CDR2 SVGAGI. The CDR3 DNA reads as TGTGCCAGCACCCAAGGGGTACCTAGCAATCAGCCCCAGCATTTT. Translated, it gives CASTQGVPSNQPQHF.

This rearrangement joins TRBV19 to TRBJ2-7; D may be TRBD2 (7 bases). This CDR3 comprises 16 residues. Per the germline V gene, CDR1 is LNHDA and CDR2 is SQIVND (reference sequence). V was pared by 6 bases and J by 1 base, with 19 bases between. The CDR3 DNA follows: TGTGCCAGTAGCACCGGAGGGGGGGGGCCTTCCTACGAGCAGTACTTC. It translates to CASSTGGGGPSYEQYF.

The chain couples TRBV14 to TRBJ1-2; 9 nucleotides line up with TRBD1. Germline V CDR1 and CDR2: SGHDN, FVKESK. This CDR3 comprises 16 residues. Trimming at V came to 4 bases and at J to 4 bases, leaving 10 bases not matched to a gene. CDR3 sequence reads: CASSPTPGQGFYGYTF. The CDR3 nucleotides are TGTGCCAGCAGCCCAACTCCGGGACAGGGCTTCTATGGCTACACCTTC.

This clonotype has ten or more counts. The chain recombines TRBV9 with TRBJ2-5; 11 bases fit TRBD2. Germline V CDR1 and CDR2: SGDLS, YYNGEE. After removal of 0 bases from V and 3 bases from J, the junction contained 4 bases not matched to a gene. This CDR3 is built from 16 residues. CDR3 loop: CASSVGWGLAEETQYF. The CDR3 nucleotides read TGTGCCAGCAGCGTAGGGTGGGGACTAGCGGAAGAGACCCAGTACTTC. The full variable domain, rest sourced from reference TRBV9 and TRBJ2-5, is DSGVTQTPKHLITATGQRVTLRCSPRSGDLSVYWYQQSLDQGLQFLIQYYNGEERAKGNILERFSAQQFPDLHSELNLSSLELGDSALYFCASSVGWGLAEETQYFGPGTRLLVL.